A single sample is the source of the 25 T cell receptor beta chains below, sequenced in a study of blood T cell repertoires in COVID-19. The table came from immunoSEQ multiplex PCR; TCRdb's copy has only in-frame clones and leaves some out. The data contain 50,000 to 60,000 clones, 75% to 85% of them singletons. Sequences were obtained from peripheral blood. These receptors were taken from a human donor in a cohort sampled during active COVID-19.

The CDR3 region has the DNA TGTGCCAGCAGCCAAGATAACAACCCACCTCTTGACAATGAGCAGTTCTTC. Translating gives CASSQDNNPPLDNEQFF. The chain couples TRBV4-2 to TRBJ2-1; no clear D gene. CDR3 length equals 17 residues. The germline V gene encodes CDR1 LGHNA and CDR2 YNFKEQ. V was pared by 0 bases and J by 5 bases, with 17 bases between.

The rearrangement joins TRBV19 to TRBJ1-3, with D possibly TRBD1 on 6 matching bases. Germline V gene lookup returns CDR1 LNHDA and CDR2 SQIVND (reference sequence). The CDR3 spans 17 residues. V lost 1 base, J lost 0 bases, and 13 bases lay in between. The CDR3 sequence: CASSIGPGQSSGNTIYF. In nucleotides, the CDR3 is TGTGCCAGTAGTATAGGCCCTGGACAGTCCTCTGGAAACACCATATATTTT.

CDR3 bases: TGCGCCAGCAGCCAAAACCTACTAGTATCCCCAGATACGCAGTATTTT. It specifies CASSQNLLVSPDTQYF. V usage is TRBV4-1 and J usage is TRBJ2-3; perhaps TRBD2 as D (5 bases). This CDR3 contains 16 residues. Germline lookup yields CDR1 MGHRA and CDR2 YSYEKL. Trimming took 2 bases from V and 4 from J, leaving 16 bases between them.

The V gene is TRBV18, the J gene TRBJ2-7; no definite D call. The CDR3 runs 12 residues. The germline V gene has CDR1 KGHSH and CDR2 LQKENI. The V end was cut by 3 bases, the J end by 6 bases, with 9 bases between. CDR3 sequence (DNA): TGTGCCAGCTCACCCAGTGGTCCCGAGCAGTACTTC. Its translation: CASSPSGPEQYF.

To note about this clone: Other DNA sequences from this sample encode an identical CDR3 as well. The J gene is TRBJ2-7, the V gene TRBV6-5; D perhaps matches TRBD2 (5 bases). The CDR3 loop spans 14 amino acids. Germline V CDR1 and CDR2: MNHEY, SVGAGI. V lost 0 bases and J lost 0, with 6 bases in between. In nucleotides, the CDR3 is TGTGCCAGCAGTTACTCGAGGGTCTCCTACGAGCAGTACTTC. It is translated as CASSYSRVSYEQYF.

The table lists this clone with a count of one. The chain has TRBV19 and TRBJ2-1, with 11 positions matching TRBD2. The germline V gene encodes CDR1 LNHDA and CDR2 SQIVND (reference sequence). After removal of 3 bases from V and 2 bases from J, the junction contained 0 bases not matched to a gene. This CDR3 comprises 15 residues. CDR3: CASSMTSGTYNEQFF. The CDR3, as DNA: TGTGCCAGTAGTATGACTAGCGGGACCTACAATGAGCAGTTCTTC.

V is TRBV5-1 and J is TRBJ2-5; a weak D match, TRBD1 (7 bases). Trimming pared 2 bases from V and 4 bases from J, leaving 21 bases between. The CDR3 runs 17 residues. Looked up from germline, CDR1 is SGHRS and CDR2 is YFSETQ. The CDR3 nucleotides are TGCGCCAGCAGCTTACCCAGGGGGGCTGCGGGTGGAGAGACCCAGTACTTC. Its translation: CASSLPRGAAGGETQYF.

The genes are TRBV28 and TRBJ1-1; tentatively, D is TRBD1 (5 bases). Per the germline V gene, CDR1 is MDHEN and CDR2 is SYDVKM. Deletions cut 5 bases from V and 0 bases from J, with 10 bases between. The CDR3 totals 14 residues. The DNA of the CDR3 is TGTGCCAGCAGTAGAGACAGCCTGAACACTGAAGCTTTCTTT. This translates into CASSRDSLNTEAFF.

V is TRBV11-2 and J is TRBJ1-5; D is possibly TRBD1 (5 bases). Germline V gives CDR1 SGHAT, CDR2 FQNNGV. The CDR3 extends over 15 amino acids. V was pared by 3 bases and J by 9 bases, with 18 bases between. CDR3: CASSLSSVGGSPQHF. The CDR3 DNA follows: TGTGCCAGCAGCTTGTCATCCGTCGGGGGTTCGCCCCAGCATTTT.

The chain couples TRBV11-2 to TRBJ2-7; TRBD2 agrees at 9 bases. J lost 3 bases, V lost 1 base, and 4 bases had no gene match. The germline CDR1 and CDR2 sequences are SGHAT and FQNNGV. CDR3 size: 15 residues. Written as DNA, the CDR3 is TGTGCCAGCAGCTTAGGAGGTAGCGGGAGCTACGAGCAGTACTTC. This sequence encodes CASSLGGSGSYEQYF.

V gene TRBV15 combines with J gene TRBJ1-2; 9 bases are a match to TRBD1. This CDR3 spans 14 amino acids. Looked up from germline, CDR1 is LNHNV and CDR2 is YYDKDF (reference sequence). J was trimmed by 0 bases and V by 5 bases; bases with no gene match: 1. CDR3 bases: TGTGCCACCAGCCGGGACAGGGCTAACTATGGCTACACCTTC. This gives the protein CATSRDRANYGYTF.

This chain uses TRBV5-4 with TRBJ2-7; TRBD1 matches 9 bases. The germline CDR1 and CDR2 sequences are SGHNT and YYREEE (reference sequence). Unmatched junction bases numbered 6, after V lost 10 bases and J lost 1 base. The CDR3 contains 13 residues. The chain's CDR3 is CAGSGTGSYEQYF. The CDR3 DNA is TGTGCCGGCTCCGGGACAGGGTCCTACGAGCAGTACTTC. Full variable domain (remainder filled in from reference TRBV5-4 and TRBJ2-7): ETGVTQSPTHLIKTRGQQVTLRCSSQSGHNTVSWYQQALGQGPQFIFQYYREEENGRGNFPPRFSGLQFPNYSSELNVNALELDDSALYLCAGSGTGSYEQYFGPGTRLTVT.

This chain connects TRBV27 to TRBJ2-5, with D perhaps TRBD1 (5 bases). V was pared by 2 bases and J by 5 bases, with 15 bases between. This CDR3 has 15 amino acids. Germline CDR1 reads MNHEY; CDR2 reads SMNVEV (reference sequence). The CDR3 DNA sequence: TGTGCCAGCAGTTTAAATCGACAGTTCGTTGAGACCCAGTACTTC. This sequence encodes CASSLNRQFVETQYF.

The chain combines TRBV5-4 with TRBJ1-2; TRBD1 aligns across 8 bases. This CDR3 is built from 15 residues. V shed 4 bases and J 7 bases; nucleotides not matched to a gene: 12. The germline CDR1 and CDR2 sequences are SGHNT and YYREEE (reference sequence). CDR3: CASSGPGGSRGGYTF. CDR3 coding DNA: TGTGCCAGCAGCGGACCAGGGGGCTCAAGGGGTGGCTACACCTTC.

This clone occurred a few times. The chain uses TRBV4-1 and TRBJ2-7; 7 bases align to TRBD1. The CDR3 spans 14 residues. Germline loops: CDR1 MGHRA, CDR2 YSYEKL. Germline trimming cut 2 bases from V and 1 base from J; bases unmatched to any gene: 2. CDR3 region: CASSQLGQSYEQYF. CDR3 sequence (DNA): TGCGCCAGCAGCCAACTGGGACAGTCCTACGAGCAGTACTTC.

The chain recombines TRBV9 with TRBJ2-2; 12 bases map to TRBD2. Germline CDR1 SGDLS, CDR2 YYNGEE. The CDR3 runs 15 residues. After removal of 7 bases from V and 4 bases from J, the junction contained 5 bases not matched to a gene. CDR3 residues: CASGGTSGFTGELFF. For the CDR3, the DNA is TGTGCCAGCGGGGGGACTAGCGGGTTCACCGGGGAGCTGTTTTTT.

The chain carries TRBV5-1 and TRBJ1-5; possibly TRBD1 for D (6 bases). CDR1 is SGHRS, CDR2 YFSETQ, per germline. The CDR3 spans 14 residues. Trimming took off 0 bases at V and 10 bases at J, with 14 bases between the two ends. CDR3 in DNA: TGCGCCAGCAGCTTGGCCTCAGGGGCGGGTCCCCAGCATTTT. It translates to CASSLASGAGPQHF.

The rearrangement links TRBV11-1 to TRBJ2-1; 9 bases are shared with TRBD1. V gave up 1 base and J gave up 10 bases; unmatched junction bases: 5. The length of the CDR3 is 14 residues. Germline values: CDR1 SGHAT, CDR2 FQDESV (reference sequence). As DNA, the CDR3 is TGTGCCAGCAGCTTAGACAGGGGGCCGGGCGAGCAGTTCTTC. This translates into CASSLDRGPGEQFF.

The chain recombines TRBV7-3 with TRBJ1-6, with 9 positions matching TRBD1. Trimming cost V 5 bases and J 9 bases; bases outside gene matches: 11. Germline V gives CDR1 SGHTA, CDR2 FQGTGA. CDR3 length equals 16 residues. CDR3 protein: CASSEGGTGTVSPLHF. The CDR3 DNA reads TGTGCCAGCAGCGAGGGGGGGACAGGGACGGTTTCACCCCTCCACTTT.

V usage is TRBV10-3 and J usage is TRBJ2-2, with 14 nucleotides matching TRBD2. Per the germline V gene, CDR1 is ENHRY and CDR2 is SYGVKD. The CDR3 is 17 residues long. V gave up 4 bases and J gave up 4 bases; unmatched junction bases: 5. The CDR3 loop is CAISGLAGGPSTGELFF. The DNA of the CDR3 is TGTGCCATCAGTGGACTAGCGGGAGGGCCGAGCACCGGGGAGCTGTTTTTT.

The V call is TRBV5-1, the J call TRBJ1-1, with no clear D. CDR3 size: 15 residues. The germline CDR1 and CDR2 sequences are SGHRS and YFSETQ. V was cut by 1 base and J by 1 base, with 11 bases left in between. CDR3 region: CASSLMVSGNTEAFF. CDR3 DNA: TGCGCCAGCAGCTTGATGGTCAGCGGGAACACTGAAGCTTTCTTT.

The chain recombines TRBV4-1 with TRBJ2-7, with a possible D match to TRBD1 (6 bases). Germline lookup yields CDR1 MGHRA and CDR2 YSYEKL. The CDR3 extends over 16 amino acids. The V and J ends lost 3 bases and 4 bases respectively, with 19 bases between them. The DNA for the CDR3 is TGCGCCAGCAGCCAGACGATAAGGGGGAGAGCGTACGAGCAGTACTTC. Encoded protein: CASSQTIRGRAYEQYF.

V gene TRBV6-2 or TRBV6-3 combines with J gene TRBJ1-1; 8 positions agree with TRBD1. Per germline, CDR1 MNHEY and CDR2 SVGEGT. J gave up 8 bases and V 2 bases, and 4 bases lay outside the gene matches. The CDR3 totals 13 residues. The CDR3: CASSYGQGGEAFF. In DNA, the CDR3 is TGTGCCAGCAGTTACGGACAGGGAGGAGAAGCTTTCTTT.

V and J are TRBV7-2 and TRBJ2-1, with 8 positions matching TRBD1. The CDR3 covers 16 residues. Per germline, CDR1 SGHTA and CDR2 FQGNSA. V lost 1 base to trimming and J lost 8 bases; unmatched junction nucleotides: 10. The CDR3 DNA follows: TGTGCCAGCAGCTTAGACCCCCGGGACAGGTTCCATGAGCAGTTCTTC. Its translation is CASSLDPRDRFHEQFF.

V and J are TRBV10-3 and TRBJ2-2; tentatively, D is TRBD2 (5 bases). V lost 6 bases, J lost 1 base, and 9 bases lay in between. This CDR3 is 14 amino acids long. Germline V CDR1 and CDR2: ENHRY, SYGVKD. This chain's CDR3 is CAIRFSENTGELFF. CDR3 nucleotide sequence: TGTGCCATCAGATTTAGCGAGAACACCGGGGAGCTGTTTTTT.